Sequencing of this TCR beta chain was carried out in a study of blood T cell repertoires in COVID-19. Study overall: The study drew acute and convalescent COVID-19 samples from the United States, Italy and Spain. T cells, B-cell-depleted T cells, or PBMCs provided the cDNA or gDNA that served as material.

V dropped 3 bases and J dropped 4 bases, with 21 bases sitting between them. CDR1 is SNHLY, CDR2 FYNNEI, per germline. The CDR3 runs to 17 residues. As originally analysed: The authors estimated nucleated cell counts from reference gene primer amplification. Assay used: immunoSEQ multiplex PCR; TCRdb lists only in-frame clones, some missing. The DNA was the basis for D and trimming; V, J and clone size are from that table. The table has roughly 120,000 clones, 70% to 90% seen once. The receptor was derived from a man aged 55-75 years with acute or convalescent COVID-19. Sample: peripheral blood. V gene TRBV2 combines with J gene TRBJ1-1; possible D gene TRBD1, 5 bases. CDR3 bases: TGTGCCAGCAGTGACCAAGACCGTGGGGGGGGTTTCACTGAAGCTTTCTTT. Its protein product is CASSDQDRGGGFTEAFF.